The 12 T cell receptor beta chains below all came from one sample that was sequenced in a study of T-cell reconstitution after alpha-beta-depleted transplantation in children. Construction of the TCRbeta library involved unique molecular identifiers. MiXCR was run by TCRdb on the PCR reads, yielding one entry per CDR3 protein. The table shows fewer than 400,000 distinct CDR3 sequences, with 23% occurring only once. Source: PBMCs, mostly from graft donor cells, taken 180 days after TCRalphabeta/CD19-depleted stem cell transplant. All receptors come from a male patient younger than 18 who had a stem cell transplant for acute lymphoblastic leukemia, so the T cells may come from the graft donor.

The chain has TRBV7-9 and TRBJ2-1; D is possibly TRBD2 (7 bases). Trimming pared 5 bases from V and 6 bases from J, leaving 20 bases between. This CDR3 contains 16 residues. Looked up from germline, CDR1 is SEHNR and CDR2 is FQNEAQ (reference sequence). DNA for the CDR3: TGTGCCAGCAGCGGGGGGGGACACGGACCCCTCAATGAGCAGTTCTTC. Translated, it gives CASSGGGHGPLNEQFF. The variable domain in full, completed from reference TRBV7-9 and TRBJ2-1, reads DTGVSQNPRHKITKRGQNVTFRCDPISEHNRLYWYRQTLGQGPEFLTYFQNEAQLEKSRLLSDRFSAERPKGSFSTLEIQRTEQGDSAMYLCASSGGGHGPLNEQFFGPGTRLTVL.

This clonotype was seen a handful of times. The chain couples TRBV9 to TRBJ2-7; D not resolved. The germline V and J ends were trimmed by 4 bases and 0 bases, with 11 bases remaining between them. Germline V lookup: CDR1 SGDLS, CDR2 YYNGEE. This CDR3 comprises 14 residues. CDR3: CASSISTGSYEQYF. The CDR3 DNA is TGTGCCAGCAGCATCTCCACTGGCTCCTACGAGCAGTACTTC.

This chain connects TRBV6-1 to TRBJ1-5; TRBD1 matches 8 bases. Germline loops: CDR1 MNHNS, CDR2 SASEGT. The CDR3 contains 15 residues. Unmatched junction bases numbered 3, after V lost 3 bases and J lost 2 bases. This CDR3 reads CASSEPGQGNQPQHF. The CDR3 DNA sequence: TGTGCCAGCAGTGAGCCGGGACAGGGCAATCAGCCCCAGCATTTT.

The gene calls are TRBV9 and TRBJ1-6; 8 bases map to TRBD1. V lost 4 bases and J lost 7; bases outside the gene matches: 10. Germline V gives CDR1 SGDLS, CDR2 YYNGEE. This CDR3 has 16 amino acids. As DNA, the CDR3 is TGTGCCAGCAGCAGCGGGAGGACAGGGCGGAATTCACCCCTCCACTTT. Amino acid sequence: CASSSGRTGRNSPLHF. Together with reference TRBV9 and TRBJ1-6, the CDR3 gives the full variable domain: DSGVTQTPKHLITATGQRVTLRCSPRSGDLSVYWYQQSLDQGLQFLIQYYNGEERAKGNILERFSAQQFPDLHSELNLSSLELGDSALYFCASSSGRTGRNSPLHFGNGTRLTVT.

J is TRBJ2-4 and V is TRBV5-1; 8 positions agree with TRBD2. Germline V CDR1 and CDR2: SGHRS, YFSETQ. J lost 1 base, V lost 4 bases, and 4 bases had no gene match. This CDR3 region has 15 residues. CDR3 sequence reads: CASSQRERAKNIQYF. The CDR3 nucleotides read TGCGCCAGCAGCCAGCGGGAGCGGGCCAAAAACATTCAGTACTTC. The complete variable domain, with remaining parts taken from reference TRBV5-1 and TRBJ2-4, reads KAGVTQTPRYLIKTRGQQVTLSCSPISGHRSVSWYQQTPGQGLQFLFEYFSETQRNKGNFPGRFSGRQFSNSRSEMNVSTLELGDSALYLCASSQRERAKNIQYFGAGTRLSVL.

The chain has TRBV29-1 and TRBJ2-2, with a possible D match to TRBD1 (6 bases). V lost 7 bases, J lost 5 bases, and 11 bases lay in between. The CDR3 runs to 12 residues. CDR1 SQVTM and CDR2 ANQGSEA come from the germline V gene. CDR3 residues: CSAHQGTGELFF. The CDR3 DNA follows: TGCAGCGCTCACCAGGGGACCGGGGAGCTGTTTTTT.

The chain combines TRBV7-6 with TRBJ1-1; no firm D call. CDR3 size: 18 residues. Germline-derived CDR1 and CDR2 are SGHVS and FNYEAQ. Between the trimmed V and J ends, which lost 5 bases and 1 base, there was a span of 23 bases. This CDR3 is CASSPYRTFALRNTEAFF. CDR3 DNA: TGTGCCAGCAGCCCTTATAGAACCTTCGCCCTCCGGAACACTGAAGCTTTCTTT.

V is TRBV10-1 and J is TRBJ2-5; perhaps D is TRBD1 or TRBD2 (5 bases each). The CDR3 is 16 residues long. Trimming shortened V by 4 bases and J by 1 base, and 16 bases separated the two germline ends. Germline CDR1 WNHNN, CDR2 SYGVQD (reference sequence). CDR3: CASSGSHGAAQETQYF. The CDR3, as DNA: TGCGCCAGCAGTGGGTCACACGGGGCGGCCCAAGAGACCCAGTACTTC.

This clonotype has just a few counts. The J gene is TRBJ1-4, the V gene TRBV6-1, with D tentatively TRBD1 (5 bases). Germline V lookup: CDR1 MNHNS, CDR2 SASEGT. This CDR3 region has 15 residues. V lost 6 bases and J lost 0, with 11 bases in between. CDR3: CASRTTGSTNEKLFF. The CDR3 nucleotides read TGTGCCAGCAGGACCACAGGTTCAACTAATGAAAAACTGTTTTTT.

The V call is TRBV27, the J call TRBJ2-7; 7 bases line up with TRBD1. V dropped 3 bases and J dropped 0; count of bases not matched to a gene: 5. Germline CDR1 and CDR2: MNHEY and SMNVEV (reference sequence). CDR3 length equals 15 residues. This chain's CDR3 is CASSFVGQSSYEQYF. In DNA form, the CDR3 reads TGTGCCAGCAGTTTCGTGGGACAGAGCTCCTACGAGCAGTACTTC.

The chain combines TRBV4-1 with TRBJ2-4; 7 bases align to TRBD2. Germline values: CDR1 MGHRA, CDR2 YSYEKL. Trimming cost V 4 bases and J 4 bases; bases outside gene matches: 13. The CDR3 spans 17 residues. CDR3 DNA sequence: TGCGCCAGCAGCCTACGTACCGTATTTAGCGGGAAAAACATTCAGTACTTC. Amino acid sequence: CASSLRTVFSGKNIQYF.

The chain has TRBV29-1 and TRBJ2-5; possible D gene TRBD1, 6 bases. The CDR3 length is 13 residues. V was clipped by 5 bases and J by 0 bases, with 10 bases between them. Germline V gives CDR1 SQVTM, CDR2 ANQGSEA. CDR3 in DNA: TGCAGCGTTCAGGACAGTTACCAAGAGACCCAGTACTTC. Its protein product is CSVQDSYQETQYF. Complete variable domain (other parts from reference TRBV29-1 and TRBJ2-5): SAVISQKPSRDICQRGTSLTIQCQVDSQVTMMFWYRQQPGQSLTLIATANQGSEATYESGFVIDKFPISRPNLTFSTLTVSNMSPEDSSIYLCSVQDSYQETQYFGPGTRLLVL.